The rows below give T cell receptor beta chains drawn from one sample of a study of technical replicates of blood from a handful of donors. Sequencing used immunoSEQ multiplex PCR; TCRdb keeps in-frame clones, though not all of them. The data hold roughly 79,000 clones, with 91% observed a single time. The sample consisted of T cells isolated from PBMCs. These receptors all come from a human donor in good health. Some clones in this sample may be carry-over from other donors' samples. CDR3s include the opening cysteine and the closing phenylalanine or tryptophan. A D gene is named only where the DNA matches it firmly. Clone sizes are given selectively: once, few, many, or a class where the clone is expanded.

V	size	D	length	J	DNA	CDR3
TRBV7-2	few	TRBD2	15	TRBJ2-7	TGTGCCAGCAGCCACCGGACTAGCGGTCTTTACGAGCAGTACTTC	CASSHRTSGLYEQYF
TRBV5-1	few	NA	13	TRBJ1-5	TGCGCCAGCAGCGAAGACAGGAATCAGCCCCAGCATTTT	CASSEDRNQPQHF
TRBV2	few	TRBD2	18	TRBJ2-2	TGTGCCAGCAGTGACGGGACTAGCGGGGGTCTGGGAACCGGGGAGCTGTTTTTT	CASSDGTSGGLGTGELFF
TRBV9	NA	NA	18	TRBJ2-1	TGTGCCAGCAGCGGATCACTACAGGGTCGAGGGGGTTTTAATGAGCAGTTCTTC	CASSGSLQGRGGFNEQFF
TRBV5-1	NA	NA	14	TRBJ2-1	TGCGCCAGCAGCCCGAACCCCCTATACAATGAGCAGTTCTTC	CASSPNPLYNEQFF
TRBV29-1	NA	NA	12	TRBJ1-1	TGCAGCGTTCGCAGTATGAACACTGAAGCTTTCTTT	CSVRSMNTEAFF
TRBV18	NA	NA	19	TRBJ2-1	TGTGCCAGCTCACATACGTTGCGGGACCCCCTTAGCCGGAGCAATGAGCAGTTCTTC	CASSHTLRDPLSRSNEQFF
TRBV18	NA	TRBD2	16	TRBJ2-2	TGTGCCAGCTCACCCGGACTAGCGGGAGCGGTCGGGGAGCTGTTTTTT	CASSPGLAGAVGELFF
TRBV10-2	NA	TRBD2	18	TRBJ2-5	TGCGCCAGCAGTGAGTCGTCGGGACTAGCGGAGACGCAAGAGACCCAGTACTTC	CASSESSGLAETQETQYF
TRBV18	NA	TRBD2	17	TRBJ2-3	TGTGCCAGCTCACCACCGATAATAGCGGGGGGTAGAGATACGCAGTATTTT	CASSPPIIAGGRDTQYF
TRBV30	NA	NA	14	TRBJ1-1	TGTGCCTGGAGTGACAGGTTTATGAACACTGAAGCTTTCTTT	CAWSDRFMNTEAFF
TRBV29-1	NA	TRBD2	14	TRBJ2-5	TGCAGCGCTACGTCAGCGGGGAACCAAGAGACCCAGTACTTC	CSATSAGNQETQYF
TRBV4-1	NA	NA	13	TRBJ1-1	TGCGCCAGCAGCATTCAGGGTACGGCTGAAGCTTTCTTT	CASSIQGTAEAFF
TRBV14	NA	NA	15	TRBJ2-7	TGTGCCAGCAGCCAAGAGGGGACCGGGAGTTTCGAGCAGTACTTC	CASSQEGTGSFEQYF
TRBV5-1	NA	TRBD1	14	TRBJ2-2	TGCGCCAGCAGCTGGACAGGGGGCACCGGGGAGCTGTTTTTT	CASSWTGGTGELFF
TRBV9	NA	TRBD1	16	TRBJ1-2	TGTGCCAGCAGCCCTCAGACAGGGGCTCCCATCTATGGCTACACCTTC	CASSPQTGAPIYGYTF
TRBV9	NA	TRBD1	15	TRBJ2-1	TGTGCCAGCAGCGAACGACAGGGGGGATTCAATGAGCAGTTCTTC	CASSERQGGFNEQFF
TRBV11-2	NA	NA	13	TRBJ1-2	TGTGCCAGCAGTCCGGCTGGCGGCTATGGCTACACCTTC	CASSPAGGYGYTF
TRBV2	NA	NA	15	TRBJ2-6	TGTGCCAGCAGTTCCCGGTCCTCTGGGGCCAACGTCCTGACTTTC	CASSSRSSGANVLTF
TRBV14	NA	TRBD1	17	TRBJ2-3	TGTGCCAGCAGCCCTATGGGGACAGGGCCGGTTTTGGATACGCAGTATTTT	CASSPMGTGPVLDTQYF
TRBV25-1	NA	NA	13	TRBJ2-7	TGTGCCAGCACCTTTGCGGGGAGTAACGAGCAGTACTTC	CASTFAGSNEQYF
TRBV11-3	NA	TRBD2	15	TRBJ2-2	TGTGCCAGCAGCCCTCTTAGCGGGAGCACCGGGGAGCTGTTTTTT	CASSPLSGSTGELFF
TRBV10-2	NA	NA	14	TRBJ1-1	TGCGCCAGCAGTGAGTCGGGAGGGGGCACTGAAGCTTTCTTT	CASSESGGGTEAFF
TRBV19	NA	TRBD1	14	TRBJ2-1	TGTGCCAGTAGTAAGGGACAGGGGTACAATGAGCAGTTCTTC	CASSKGQGYNEQFF
TRBV2	NA	NA	18	TRBJ1-3	TGTGCCAGCAGTGATCCGGGTAGGGGTGGAAACCTTGGAAACACCATATATTTT	CASSDPGRGGNLGNTIYF
TRBV15	NA	NA	14	TRBJ2-5	TGTGCCACCAGCAGAGATGGCGGAATGGAGACCCAGTACTTC	CATSRDGGMETQYF
TRBV5-1	NA	TRBD1	15	TRBJ2-1	TGCGCCAGCAGCACGGGACAGGGAGTACACAATGAGCAGTTCTTC	CASSTGQGVHNEQFF
TRBV2	NA	NA	13	TRBJ1-2	TGTGCCAGCATCTCGGACAGAACTTATGGCTACACCTTC	CASISDRTYGYTF